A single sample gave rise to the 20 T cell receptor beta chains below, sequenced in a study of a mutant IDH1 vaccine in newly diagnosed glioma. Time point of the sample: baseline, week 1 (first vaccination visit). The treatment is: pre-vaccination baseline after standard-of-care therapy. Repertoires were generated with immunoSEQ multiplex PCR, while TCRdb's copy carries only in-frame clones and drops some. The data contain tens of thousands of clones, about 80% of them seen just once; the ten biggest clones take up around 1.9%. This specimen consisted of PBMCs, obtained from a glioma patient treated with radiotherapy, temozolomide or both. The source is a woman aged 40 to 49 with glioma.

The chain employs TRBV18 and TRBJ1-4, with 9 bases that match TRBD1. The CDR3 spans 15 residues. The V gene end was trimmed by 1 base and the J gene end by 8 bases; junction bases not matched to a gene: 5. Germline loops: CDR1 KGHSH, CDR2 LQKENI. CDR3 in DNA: TGTGCCAGCTCACCACTGGGACAGGGTAACGAAAAACTGTTTTTT. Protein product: CASSPLGQGNEKLFF. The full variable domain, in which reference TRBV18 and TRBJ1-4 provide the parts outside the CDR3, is NAGVMQNPRHLVRRRGQEARLRCSPMKGHSHVYWYRQLPEEGLKFMVYLQKENIIDESGMPKERFSAEFPKEGPSILRIQQVVRGDSAAYFCASSPLGQGNEKLFFGSGTQLSVL.

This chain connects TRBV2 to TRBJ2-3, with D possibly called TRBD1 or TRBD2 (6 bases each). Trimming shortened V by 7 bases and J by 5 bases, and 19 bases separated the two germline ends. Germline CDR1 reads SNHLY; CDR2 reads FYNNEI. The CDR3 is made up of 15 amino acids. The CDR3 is CASNLGGGLGDTQYF. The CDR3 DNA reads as TGTGCCAGCAATCTCGGAGGGGGGCTGGGAGATACGCAGTATTTT.

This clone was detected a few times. The CDR3 bases are TGTGCCAGCAGTTACCCGGGACAGGGGAACTACGAGCAGTACTTC. It translates to CASSYPGQGNYEQYF. This sequence joins TRBV6-6 and TRBJ2-7; 10 positions match TRBD1. The CDR3 consists of 15 residues. Per germline, CDR1 MNHNY and CDR2 SVGAGI (reference sequence). The V and J ends lost 2 bases and 3 bases, in that order; junction bases with no gene match: 4.

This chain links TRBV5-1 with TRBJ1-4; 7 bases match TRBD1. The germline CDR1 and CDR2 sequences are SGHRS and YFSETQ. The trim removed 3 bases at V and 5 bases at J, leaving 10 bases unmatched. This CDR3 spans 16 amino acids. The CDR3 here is CASSSFVGTVNEKLFF. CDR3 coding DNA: TGCGCCAGCAGCTCGTTCGTAGGGACAGTGAATGAAAAACTGTTTTTT. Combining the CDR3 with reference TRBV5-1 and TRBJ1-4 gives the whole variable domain KAGVTQTPRYLIKTRGQQVTLSCSPISGHRSVSWYQQTPGQGLQFLFEYFSETQRNKGNFPGRFSGRQFSNSRSEMNVSTLELGDSALYLCASSSFVGTVNEKLFFGSGTQLSVL.

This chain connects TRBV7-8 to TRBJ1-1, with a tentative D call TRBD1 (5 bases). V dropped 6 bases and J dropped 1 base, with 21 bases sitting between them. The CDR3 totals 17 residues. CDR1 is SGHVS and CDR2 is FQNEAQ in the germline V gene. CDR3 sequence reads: CASRSQGAPFTNTEAFF. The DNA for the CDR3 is TGTGCCAGCAGATCCCAAGGGGCACCCTTCACGAACACTGAAGCTTTCTTT.

The CDR3 DNA is TGTGCCTGGAACGAGGGAACTGATGGCTACACCTTC. This sequence encodes CAWNEGTDGYTF. The chain uses TRBV30 and TRBJ1-2, with no clear D. The V end was cut by 4 bases, the J end by 6 bases, with 12 bases between. CDR3 length: 12 amino acids. In germline, CDR1 is GTSNPN, CDR2 SVGIG (reference sequence). Supplemented by reference TRBV30 and TRBJ1-2, the full variable domain reads SQTIHQWPATLVQPVGSPLSLECTVEGTSNPNLYWYRQAAGRGLQLLFYSVGIGQISSEVPQNLSASRPQDRQFILSSKKLLLSDSGFYLCAWNEGTDGYTFGSGTRLTVV.

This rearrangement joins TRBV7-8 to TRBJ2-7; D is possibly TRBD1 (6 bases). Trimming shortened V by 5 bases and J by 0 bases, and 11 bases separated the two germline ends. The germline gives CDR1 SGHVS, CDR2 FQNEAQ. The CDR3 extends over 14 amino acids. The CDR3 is CASSRTDSSYEQYF. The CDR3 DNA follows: TGTGCCAGCAGCCGGACAGATTCCTCCTACGAGCAGTACTTC. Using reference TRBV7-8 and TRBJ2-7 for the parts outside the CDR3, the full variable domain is GAGVSQSPRYKVAKRGQDVALRCDPISGHVSLFWYQQALGQGPEFLTYFQNEAQLDKSGLPSDRFFAERPEGSVSTLKIQRTQQEDSAVYLCASSRTDSSYEQYFGPGTRLTVT.

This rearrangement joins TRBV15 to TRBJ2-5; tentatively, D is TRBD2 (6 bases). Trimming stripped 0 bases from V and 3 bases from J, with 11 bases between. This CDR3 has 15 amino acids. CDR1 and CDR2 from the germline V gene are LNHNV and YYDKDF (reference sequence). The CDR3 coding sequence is TGTGCCACCAGCAGAGATAGTGGGGGGAAAGAGACCCAGTACTTC. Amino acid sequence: CATSRDSGGKETQYF.

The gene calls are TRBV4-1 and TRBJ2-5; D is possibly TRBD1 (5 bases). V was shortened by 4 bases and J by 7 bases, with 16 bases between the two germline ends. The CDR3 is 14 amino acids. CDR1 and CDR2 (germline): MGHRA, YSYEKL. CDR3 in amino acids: CASSPSPPRGTQYF. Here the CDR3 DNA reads TGCGCCAGCAGCCCGTCCCCCCCTAGGGGGACCCAGTACTTC.

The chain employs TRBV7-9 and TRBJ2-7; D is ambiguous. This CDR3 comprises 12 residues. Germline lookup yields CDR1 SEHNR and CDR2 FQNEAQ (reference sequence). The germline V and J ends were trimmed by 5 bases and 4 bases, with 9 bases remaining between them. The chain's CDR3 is CASSIREYEQYF. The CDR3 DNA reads TGTGCCAGCAGCATAAGGGAATACGAGCAGTACTTC.

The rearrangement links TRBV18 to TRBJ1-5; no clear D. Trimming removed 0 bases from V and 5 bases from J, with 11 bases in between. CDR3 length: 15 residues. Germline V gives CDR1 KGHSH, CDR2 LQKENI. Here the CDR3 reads CASSPPPGMDQPQHF. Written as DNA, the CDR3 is TGTGCCAGCTCACCACCGCCGGGGATGGATCAGCCCCAGCATTTT.

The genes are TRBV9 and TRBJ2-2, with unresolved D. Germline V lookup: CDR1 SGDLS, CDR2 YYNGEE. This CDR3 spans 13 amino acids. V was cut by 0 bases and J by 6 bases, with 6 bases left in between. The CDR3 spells CASSVDWAGELFF. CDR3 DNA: TGTGCCAGCAGCGTAGATTGGGCCGGGGAGCTGTTTTTT.

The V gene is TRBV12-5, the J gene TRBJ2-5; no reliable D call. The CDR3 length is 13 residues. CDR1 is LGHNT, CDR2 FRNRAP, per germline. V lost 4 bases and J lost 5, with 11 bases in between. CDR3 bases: TGTGCTAGTGGTTCGGGTTGGAAGGAGACCCAGTACTTC. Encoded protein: CASGSGWKETQYF. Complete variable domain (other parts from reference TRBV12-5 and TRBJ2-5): DARVTQTPRHKVTEMGQEVTMRCQPILGHNTVFWYRQTMMQGLELLAYFRNRAPLDDSGMPKDRFSAEMPDATLATLKIQPSEPRDSAVYFCASGSGWKETQYFGPGTRLLVL.

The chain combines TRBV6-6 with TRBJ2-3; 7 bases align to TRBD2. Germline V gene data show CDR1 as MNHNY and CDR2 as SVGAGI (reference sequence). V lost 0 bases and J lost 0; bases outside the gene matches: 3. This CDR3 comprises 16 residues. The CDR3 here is CASSYSLGGSTDTQYF. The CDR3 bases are TGTGCCAGCAGTTACTCGCTGGGAGGGAGCACAGATACGCAGTATTTT.

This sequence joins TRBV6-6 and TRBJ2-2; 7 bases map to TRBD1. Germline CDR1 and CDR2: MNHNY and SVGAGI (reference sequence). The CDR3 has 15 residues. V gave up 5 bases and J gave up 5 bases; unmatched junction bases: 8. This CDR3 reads CASSPQGTGTGELFF. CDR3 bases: TGTGCCAGCAGTCCACAGGGGACGGGGACCGGGGAGCTGTTTTTT.

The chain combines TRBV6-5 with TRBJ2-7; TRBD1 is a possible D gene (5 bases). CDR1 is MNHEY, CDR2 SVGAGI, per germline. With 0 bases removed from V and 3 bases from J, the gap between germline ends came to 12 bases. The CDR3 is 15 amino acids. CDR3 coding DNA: TGTGCCAGCAGTTACTCAGGGGATCCGGTCTACGAGCAGTACTTC. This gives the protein CASSYSGDPVYEQYF.

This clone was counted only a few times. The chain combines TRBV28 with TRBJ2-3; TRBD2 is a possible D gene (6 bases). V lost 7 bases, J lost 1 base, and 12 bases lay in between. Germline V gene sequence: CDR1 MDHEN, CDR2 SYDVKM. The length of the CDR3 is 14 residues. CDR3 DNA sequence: TGTGCCAGCAATAGCGGCGACCGCACAGATACGCAGTATTTT. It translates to CASNSGDRTDTQYF.

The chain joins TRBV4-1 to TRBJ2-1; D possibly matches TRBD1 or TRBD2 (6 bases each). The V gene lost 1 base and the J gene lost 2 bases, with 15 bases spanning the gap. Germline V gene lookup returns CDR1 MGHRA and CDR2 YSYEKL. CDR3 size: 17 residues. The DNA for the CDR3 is TGCGCCAGCAGCCAAGTGGGGGCTGGCGGGACCTACAATGAGCAGTTCTTC. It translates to CASSQVGAGGTYNEQFF.

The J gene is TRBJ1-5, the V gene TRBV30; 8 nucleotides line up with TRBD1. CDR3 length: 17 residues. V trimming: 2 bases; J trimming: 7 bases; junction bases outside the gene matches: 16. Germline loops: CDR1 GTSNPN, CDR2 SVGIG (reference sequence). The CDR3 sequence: CAWSPSRTGSKKQPQHF. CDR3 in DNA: TGTGCCTGGAGTCCATCAAGGACAGGGAGCAAGAAACAGCCCCAGCATTTT.

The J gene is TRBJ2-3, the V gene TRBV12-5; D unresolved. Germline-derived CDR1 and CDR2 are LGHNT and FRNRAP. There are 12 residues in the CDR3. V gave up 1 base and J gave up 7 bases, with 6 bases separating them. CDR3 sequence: CASGLGHNTQYF. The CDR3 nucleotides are TGTGCTAGTGGTTTGGGACACAATACGCAGTATTTT.